This T cell receptor (beta chain) was identified during a study of blood T cell repertoires in COVID-19. Here immunoSEQ multiplex PCR was the method, and the copy in TCRdb shows in-frame clones only, minus some. The sample yields approximately 130,000 clones, more than 70% seen once. V was pared by 3 bases and J by 1 base, with 3 bases of the junction left unmatched. The CDR3 is 13 amino acids. The germline V gene encodes CDR1 DFQATT and CDR2 SNEGSKA (reference sequence). The chain links TRBV20-1 to TRBJ2-7; 7 bases line up with TRBD1. Source material: peripheral blood. The clonotype originates from a human donor in a cohort sampled during active COVID-19. The CDR3 is CSASGDSSYEQYF. In DNA form, the CDR3 reads TGCAGTGCTAGTGGGGACAGTTCCTACGAGCAGTACTTC.